This TCR beta chain stems from a study of T cell responses to AZD1222 COVID-19 vaccine. Study conclusions and caveats: Only five or six individuals given AZD1222 were seropositive at baseline. The study found vaccine-associated CD4 TCRs spanning spike, dominant at 160-218 and 743-854. Among spike-specific TCRs, nearly half reportedly target unmutated variant regions. Mostly white British, mostly female donors; authors suggested clonal diversity may be underestimated.

CDR1 is MDHEN and CDR2 is SYDVKM in the germline V gene. This CDR3 region has 16 residues. V lost 5 bases to trimming and J lost 3 bases; unmatched junction nucleotides: 10. About this clone itself: Its cognate antigen is unknown.

The method was immunoSEQ multiplex PCR; TCRdb's version includes in-frame clones alone and lacks a portion of them. The sample yields about 100,000 clones, roughly 84% seen once. The source of this sequence is an adult in good health. The sequencing here drew on peripheral blood, taken on day 0 of AZD1222 vaccination. This chain uses TRBV28 with TRBJ1-1, with 9 bases matching TRBD1. DNA of the CDR3: TGTGCCAGCAGTCCGATCGGGGACAGGGCCGACACTGAAGCTTTCTTT. Its translation: CASSPIGDRADTEAFF.